This TCR beta chain was captured by sequencing in a study of blood T cell repertoires in COVID-19. Study-wide background: The analysed material was cDNA or gDNA that came from T cells, B-cell-depleted T cells, or PBMCs.

J lost 2 bases, V lost 6 bases, and 6 bases had no gene match. Looked up from germline, CDR1 is MNHNY and CDR2 is SVGAGI (reference sequence). The CDR3 length is 14 residues. Sequencing was performed with immunoSEQ multiplex PCR; in TCRdb, only in-frame clones are kept and a portion is missing. The sample gives 110,000 to 150,000 clones, 80% to 90% of which show up once; around 2.9% is in the top ten. The receptor comes from a woman aged 55-69 years with active COVID-19. This rearrangement joins TRBV6-6 to TRBJ2-5; TRBD2 aligns across 7 bases. The sequenced sample consisted of peripheral blood. The CDR3 spells CASRPPSGQETQYF. The CDR3 nucleotides read TGTGCCAGCAGGCCACCTAGCGGACAAGAGACCCAGTACTTC.